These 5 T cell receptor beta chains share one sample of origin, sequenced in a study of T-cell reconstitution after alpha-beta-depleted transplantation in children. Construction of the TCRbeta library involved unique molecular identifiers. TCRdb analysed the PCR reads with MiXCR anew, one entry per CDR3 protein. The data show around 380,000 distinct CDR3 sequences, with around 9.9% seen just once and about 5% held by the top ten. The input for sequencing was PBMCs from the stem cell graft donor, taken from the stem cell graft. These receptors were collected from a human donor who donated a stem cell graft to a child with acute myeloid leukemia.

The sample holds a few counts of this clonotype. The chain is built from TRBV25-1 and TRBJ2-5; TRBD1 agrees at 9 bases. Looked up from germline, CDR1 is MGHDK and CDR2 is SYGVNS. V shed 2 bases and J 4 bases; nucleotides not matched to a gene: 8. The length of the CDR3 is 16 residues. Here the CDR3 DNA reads TGTGCCAGCAGTGAACCCCGACAGGGGGATGTAGAGACCCAGTACTTC. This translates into CASSEPRQGDVETQYF.

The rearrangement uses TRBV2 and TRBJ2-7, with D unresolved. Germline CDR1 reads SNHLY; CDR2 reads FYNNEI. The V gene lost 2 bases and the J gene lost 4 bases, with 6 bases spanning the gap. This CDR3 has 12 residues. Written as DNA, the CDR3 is TGTGCCAGCAGTGAACAACAGTACGAGCAGTACGTC. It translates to CASSEQQYEQYV.

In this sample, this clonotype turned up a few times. The CDR3 region has the DNA TGCGCCAGCAGCCAAGATCTCCTAGTTCGCTACGAGCAGTACTTC. Amino acids: CASSQDLLVRYEQYF. The rearrangement links TRBV4-3 to TRBJ2-7; no reliable D call. Germline CDR1 LGHNA, CDR2 YSLEER. The CDR3 is made up of 15 amino acids. V was shortened by 0 bases and J by 3 bases, with 12 bases between the two germline ends.

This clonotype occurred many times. CDR3 nucleotide sequence: TGTGCCATCAGTGAATCCCTAGACGGTCTCCCTAATTCACCCCTCCACTTT. Translation gives CAISESLDGLPNSPLHF. This chain connects TRBV10-3 to TRBJ1-6; D unresolved. The CDR3 is made up of 17 amino acids. From germline, CDR1 is ENHRY and CDR2 SYGVKD. Trimming pared 3 bases from V and 6 bases from J, leaving 18 bases between.

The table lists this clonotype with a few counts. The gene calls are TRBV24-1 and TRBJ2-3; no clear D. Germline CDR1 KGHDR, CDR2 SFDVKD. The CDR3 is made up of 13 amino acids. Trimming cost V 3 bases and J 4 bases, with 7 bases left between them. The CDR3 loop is CATSDGEADTQYF. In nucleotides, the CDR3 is TGTGCCACCAGTGATGGCGAGGCAGATACGCAGTATTTT.